This TCR beta chain emerged from a study of neurological immune-mediated disorders. General study points: The level of TCR clonal expansion was highest in patients with HTLV-1-associated myelopathy and lowest in multiple sclerosis, where it fell below the level seen in healthy controls. The expanded clones of different subjects shared no CDR3 amino acid sequences (suggesting private repertoires in all groups).

V shed 1 base and J shed 11 bases, with 24 bases lying between them. From germline, CDR1 is SGHRS and CDR2 YFSETQ. The CDR3 is made up of 16 amino acids. Each TCR transcript was tagged with a 10-nucleotide random UMI during 5'RACE. From 15-18 subjects, every sequencing run obtained over 160 million TCR-beta sequences. Using its own MiXCR run on the 5' RACE reads, TCRdb lists one record per CDR3 protein. Of 90,000 to 150,000 distinct CDR3 sequences in the sample, roughly 3.2% are singletons; the top ten hold 1% to 1.5%. A remark on this clonotype: As yet, its antigen is unknown.

The specimen sequenced was PBMCs. The chain recombines TRBV5-1 with TRBJ2-5, with D hard to call. The sequence derives from a woman in her twenties or thirties with multiple sclerosis. The DNA of the CDR3 is TGCGCCAGCAGCTTGAACTCAAGGGTCGCGGATGAGGAGCAGTACTTC. It encodes CASSLNSRVADEEQYF.